This is a list of T cell receptor beta chains from one sample in a study of PD-1 blockade in classical Hodgkin lymphoma. Here immunoSEQ multiplex PCR was the method, and the copy in TCRdb shows in-frame clones only, minus some. The sample includes around 40,000 clones, 78% of them seen just once. The specimen was peripheral blood mononuclear cells (PBMCs), collected at baseline. These receptor sequences come from a human donor with classical Hodgkin lymphoma. Both conserved end residues are part of each CDR3. D genes are given only for firm matches. Only some rows state a clone size, as once, few, many or a class for expanded clones.

>few|TRBJ1-1|-|TRBV6-5
TGTGCCGTCCTAGACAGCATGAACACTGAAGCTTTCTTT
CAVLDSMNTEAFF
>few|TRBJ1-4|-|TRBV7-9
TGTGCCAGTTGGGCTTTGGGGGCGACTAATGAAAAACTGTTTTTT
CASWALGATNEKLFF
>-|TRBJ1-1|TRBD1|TRBV29-1
TGCAGCATTGACAGGGTGGGCACTGAAGCTTTCTTT
CSIDRVGTEAFF
>-|TRBJ2-3|-|TRBV7-2
TGTGCCAGCAGCTTGTCCTTATATAGCACAGATACGCAGTATTTT
CASSLSLYSTDTQYF
>-|TRBJ2-7|TRBD1|TRBV19
TGTGCCAGTAGTCGACAGGGGGCCACCTACGAGCAGTACTTC
CASSRQGATYEQYF
>once|TRBJ1-3|-|TRBV7-2
TGTGCCAGCAGCTTAGTCAGCCTACCTGGAAACACCATATATTTT
CASSLVSLPGNTIYF
>-|TRBJ2-3|-|TRBV27
TGTGCCAGCAGTTTATCTGTGAGCACAGATACGCAGTATTTT
CASSLSVSTDTQYF
>-|TRBJ1-5|TRBD1|TRBV5-5
TGTGCCAGCAGCTTAAGGGGGGGACAGGGATCAAATCAGCCCCAGCATTTT
CASSLRGGQGSNQPQHF
>few|TRBJ1-2|TRBD1|TRBV5-1
TGCGCCAGCAGCTTAAGCGAGGGGGCCTATGGCTACACCTTC
CASSLSEGAYGYTF
>-|TRBJ2-5|-|TRBV2
TGTGCCAGCAGTGCATACCGCGGGGAGACTGGGCAGTACTTC
CASSAYRGETGQYF